This T cell receptor beta chain was sequenced for a study of radiotherapy plus CTLA-4 blockade in lung cancer. General study findings and limits: Radiotherapy was combined with ipilimumab, and tumor-derived TCR clones then expanded in blood.

V lost 0 bases to trimming and J lost 3 bases, with 10 bases between them. The CDR3 has 15 residues. Germline-derived CDR1 and CDR2 are KGHSH and LQKENI. Generated by immunoSEQ multiplex PCR, the TCRdb table keeps only in-frame clones and is missing some. The sample has about 80,000 clones; around 81% are singletons. As to this clone: What it recognizes is unknown.

The receptor's source is a human donor with non-small cell lung cancer whose response to radiotherapy plus ipilimumab could not be evaluated. Some clones in this sample may be carry-over from other donors' samples. The rearrangement links TRBV18 to TRBJ2-3; D might be TRBD2 (6 bases). Sequencing used peripheral blood, obtained from a patient treated with radiotherapy plus ipilimumab. The CDR3 DNA follows: TGTGCCAGCTCACCACCGGAGGGACGGACAGATACGCAGTATTTT. Protein sequence: CASSPPEGRTDTQYF.